A single sample gave rise to the 27 T cell receptor beta chains below, sequenced in a study of T cell repertoires in cytomegalovirus infection. These receptors' antigens are unknown. MiXCR, run by TCRdb on the reads, gives a single entry per CDR3 protein. The sample shows approximately 730,000 distinct CDR3 sequences, 25% to 30% of them seen only once. The sequences come from cultured CD8+ T cells from PBMCs, collected from culture after CMV antigen stimulation. These receptors originate from a human donor in good health (CMV status not recorded). Some clones in this sample may be carry-over from other donors' samples.

In this sample, this clonotype turned up many times. V is TRBV7-6 and J is TRBJ2-1; no clear D gene. Germline loops: CDR1 SGHVS, CDR2 FNYEAQ. V was cut by 1 base and J by 2 bases, with 6 bases left in between. The CDR3 runs 14 residues. The CDR3 protein is CASSLVGAYNEQFF. CDR3 DNA sequence: TGTGCCAGCAGCTTAGTCGGAGCCTACAATGAGCAGTTCTTC.

This clonotype appeared a few times. The chain recombines TRBV4-3 with TRBJ2-2, with unresolved D. CDR3 size: 14 residues. Trimming stripped 0 bases from V and 5 bases from J, with 7 bases between. The germline V gene has CDR1 LGHNA and CDR2 YSLEER. Here the CDR3 reads CASSQDRITGELFF. The CDR3 bases are TGCGCCAGCAGCCAAGATCGAATTACCGGGGAGCTGTTTTTT.

This clonotype has just a few counts. V gene TRBV6-5 combines with J gene TRBJ1-1; D uncertain. CDR1 is MNHEY, CDR2 SVGAGI, per germline. This CDR3 region has 15 residues. Trimming left V 2 bases short and J 1 base short, with 11 bases between. CDR3 nucleotide sequence: TGTGCCAGCAGTTACGAGGCGGGTGCGAACACTGAAGCTTTCTTT. This codes for CASSYEAGANTEAFF.

The V call is TRBV29-1, the J call TRBJ1-2; D gene unclear. Germline CDR1 and CDR2: SQVTM and ANQGSEA. The CDR3 consists of 13 residues. The V and J ends lost 4 bases and 4 bases respectively, with 13 bases between them. The CDR3 sequence: CSVVLGSAYGYTF. CDR3 coding DNA: TGCAGCGTTGTATTGGGGTCGGCCTATGGCTACACCTTC.

The J gene is TRBJ2-2, the V gene TRBV27, with 9 positions matching TRBD2. With V trimmed by 6 bases and J by 7 bases, 15 bases remained unmatched. CDR1 MNHEY and CDR2 SMNVEV come from the germline V gene (reference sequence). The CDR3 is 17 amino acids. The CDR3 loop reads CASRLLGSGGRGGELFF. DNA of the CDR3: TGTGCCAGCAGGCTTCTGGGGAGCGGGGGGCGCGGCGGGGAGCTGTTTTTT.

At least ten counts were recorded for this clonotype. This chain links TRBV7-8 with TRBJ2-7, with 7 bases lining up with TRBD2. J lost 2 bases, V lost 2 bases, and 6 bases had no gene match. The length of the CDR3 is 15 residues. CDR1 is SGHVS and CDR2 is FQNEAQ in the germline V gene. The CDR3 reads CASSLREGVAYEQYF. CDR3 in DNA: TGTGCCAGCAGCTTAAGGGAGGGAGTCGCCTACGAGCAGTACTTC.

This clonotype has a count of ten or more. This chain joins TRBV19 and TRBJ1-5; D is ambiguous. Germline assignment: CDR1 LNHDA and CDR2 SQIVND (reference sequence). CDR3 length equals 17 residues. The V end was cut by 7 bases, the J end by 0 bases, with 19 bases between. This chain's CDR3 is CASKREDKLYSNQPQHF. The DNA for the CDR3 is TGTGCCAGTAAGAGGGAAGATAAGCTTTATAGCAATCAGCCCCAGCATTTT.

This chain uses TRBV7-6 with TRBJ1-5; D unclear. Germline loops: CDR1 SGHVS, CDR2 FNYEAQ. This CDR3 is built from 15 residues. The V end was cut by 2 bases, the J end by 3 bases, with 11 bases between. CDR3: CASSLTGEYNQPQHF. CDR3 in DNA: TGTGCCAGCAGCTTAACCGGAGAATACAATCAGCCCCAGCATTTT. Variable domain in full (rest from reference TRBV7-6 and TRBJ1-5): GAGVSQSPRYKVTKRGQDVALRCDPISGHVSLYWYRQALGQGPEFLTYFNYEAQQDKSGLPNDRFSAERPEGSISTLTIQRTEQRDSAMYRCASSLTGEYNQPQHFGDGTRLSIL.

The chain carries TRBV9 and TRBJ2-7; D remains ambiguous. Germline CDR1 and CDR2: SGDLS and YYNGEE. Trimming removed 0 bases from V and 1 base from J, with 8 bases in between. The CDR3 totals 14 residues. As DNA, the CDR3 is TGTGCCAGCAGCGTAGGAGGACCATCCTACGAGCAGTACTTC. This translates into CASSVGGPSYEQYF.

In its sample, this clonotype was seen a few times. The genes are TRBV6-5 and TRBJ1-2; 11 bases agree with TRBD1. The CDR3 spans 14 residues. V dropped 4 bases and J dropped 7; count of bases not matched to a gene: 5. Germline V gives CDR1 MNHEY, CDR2 SVGAGI. The DNA for the CDR3 is TGTGCCAGCAGTTCCTGGACAGGGGGCAGTGGCTACACCTTC. Translating it yields CASSSWTGGSGYTF.

This clonotype appeared a few times. J is TRBJ1-5 and V is TRBV6-1; D possibly corresponds to TRBD1 (5 bases). Trimming pared 5 bases from V and 6 bases from J, leaving 14 bases between. The CDR3 runs 14 residues. The germline gives CDR1 MNHNS, CDR2 SASEGT. The CDR3 loop is CASSPHGDGQPQHF. In DNA form, the CDR3 reads TGTGCCAGCAGTCCCCACGGGGACGGTCAGCCCCAGCATTTT.

The V gene is TRBV6-8, the J gene TRBJ2-7; 9 bases agree with TRBD1. Germline V gene lookup returns CDR1 MNHGY and CDR2 SAAAGT. J was trimmed by 5 bases and V by 5 bases; bases with no gene match: 10. The CDR3 is 15 amino acids. The CDR3 DNA is TGTGCCAGCAGTGACTGGGGACAGGGACTCCACGAGCAGTACTTC. The encoded protein is CASSDWGQGLHEQYF.

This chain connects TRBV27 to TRBJ1-2, with D possibly TRBD1 on 5 matching bases. Germline loops: CDR1 MNHEY, CDR2 SMNVEV (reference sequence). There are 14 residues in the CDR3. V was cut by 3 bases and J by 3 bases, with 11 bases left in between. The chain's CDR3 is CASSFGVTDYGYTF. CDR3 nucleotides: TGTGCCAGCAGTTTTGGGGTGACAGACTATGGCTACACCTTC.

This clonotype was seen a handful of times. This sequence joins TRBV27 and TRBJ1-1; 9 nucleotides line up with TRBD1. Germline CDR1 MNHEY, CDR2 SMNVEV (reference sequence). V shed 3 bases and J 3 bases; nucleotides not matched to a gene: 2. The CDR3 totals 14 residues. The CDR3 nucleotides are TGTGCCAGCAGTTTCGGGACAGGGCACACTGAAGCTTTCTTT. Protein sequence: CASSFGTGHTEAFF.

CDR3 nucleotides: TGTGCCAGCAGCCAAGTCCTAGCGGGGGAAGATACGCAGTATTTT. As protein: CASSQVLAGEDTQYF. The V call is TRBV4-2, the J call TRBJ2-3, with 10 bases matching TRBD2. Per the germline V gene, CDR1 is LGHNA and CDR2 is YNFKEQ. The CDR3 sequence is 15 residues long. V lost 1 base to trimming and J lost 5 bases; unmatched junction nucleotides: 3.

Only a few counts were recorded for this clonotype. The V and J genes are TRBV20-1 and TRBJ1-1; 7 nucleotides line up with TRBD1. This CDR3 region has 15 residues. From germline, CDR1 is DFQATT and CDR2 SNEGSKA (reference sequence). V lost 0 bases and J lost 3; bases outside the gene matches: 7. CDR3 sequence: CSAREQGRRYTEAFF. In DNA, the CDR3 is TGCAGTGCTAGAGAACAGGGGCGACGATACACTGAAGCTTTCTTT.

This sequence joins TRBV27 and TRBJ2-5; 11 bases map to TRBD2. Germline V CDR1 and CDR2: MNHEY, SMNVEV (reference sequence). Trimming at V came to 6 bases and at J to 0 bases, leaving 12 bases not matched to a gene. This CDR3 contains 18 residues. The CDR3 here is CASSQTSGEPMYQETQYF. CDR3 nucleotides: TGTGCCAGCAGCCAGACTAGCGGGGAACCCATGTACCAAGAGACCCAGTACTTC.

This clonotype turned up a few times. The chain has TRBV7-9 and TRBJ1-1; D is possibly TRBD1 (6 bases). Trimming left V 5 bases short and J 6 bases short, with 19 bases between. From germline, CDR1 is SEHNR and CDR2 FQNEAQ (reference sequence). This CDR3 is 15 amino acids long. The CDR3 sequence: CASSPKSQGMAEAFF. Written as DNA, the CDR3 is TGTGCCAGCAGCCCCAAATCCCAGGGGATGGCTGAAGCTTTCTTT.

V usage is TRBV6-5 and J usage is TRBJ1-5; perhaps TRBD1 as D (5 bases). Trimming left V 6 bases short and J 7 bases short, with 10 bases between. Germline CDR1 is MNHEY and CDR2 is SVGAGI. The CDR3 runs 12 residues. The chain's CDR3 is CASSRQGQPQHF. The CDR3 nucleotides read TGTGCCAGCAGCCGGCAGGGACAGCCCCAGCATTTT.

The genes are TRBV5-4 and TRBJ2-5; D gene unclear. V shed 1 base and J shed 5 bases, with 12 bases lying between them. There are 14 residues in the CDR3. Per the germline V gene, CDR1 is SGHNT and CDR2 is YYREEE (reference sequence). The CDR3 reads CASSLYDPRETQYF. The CDR3 DNA reads as TGTGCCAGCAGCTTGTACGATCCCCGGGAGACCCAGTACTTC.

This clonotype was seen repeatedly, ten times or more. V gene TRBV5-6 combines with J gene TRBJ1-1; 7 nucleotides line up with TRBD1. Unmatched junction bases numbered 10, after V lost 2 bases and J lost 0 bases. The CDR3 spans 17 residues. CDR1 and CDR2 from the germline V gene are SGHDT and YYEEEE. CDR3 sequence: CASSLDWRDRLNTEAFF. CDR3 nucleotide sequence: TGTGCCAGCAGCTTAGACTGGAGGGACAGATTGAACACTGAAGCTTTCTTT.

The chain uses TRBV7-9 and TRBJ2-5, with D unresolved. Germline values: CDR1 SEHNR, CDR2 FQNEAQ (reference sequence). V lost 5 bases and J 5 bases, leaving 15 bases between the germline ends. The CDR3 is made up of 14 amino acids. The CDR3 DNA follows: TGTGCCAGCAGCCCCACTCCCGGAGCGGAGACCCAGTACTTC. Its translation is CASSPTPGAETQYF.

V is TRBV10-3 and J is TRBJ2-5; D tentatively reads TRBD1 or TRBD2 (6 bases each). CDR1 is ENHRY, CDR2 SYGVKD, per germline. Trimming removed 7 bases from V and 5 bases from J, with 23 bases in between. The CDR3 sequence is 16 residues long. The CDR3 nucleotides are TGTGCCATCATGTCAGGAGGGCGGGGTAGGGGGGAGACCCAGTACTTC. Protein sequence: CAIMSGGRGRGETQYF.

This clonotype showed up many times. This chain uses TRBV12-3 or TRBV12-4 with TRBJ2-3; unclear D gene. The CDR3 totals 13 residues. Trimming cost V 5 bases and J 0 bases, with 6 bases left between them. Here the CDR3 reads CASSRHSTDTQYF. The CDR3 DNA is TGTGCCAGCAGTCGACATAGCACAGATACGCAGTATTTT.

By share, this clonotype ranks as medium-sized. The V gene is TRBV7-8, the J gene TRBJ2-7; 12 positions agree with TRBD2. The CDR3 length is 18 residues. Germline CDR1 is SGHVS and CDR2 is FQNEAQ. Unmatched junction bases numbered 10, after V lost 1 base and J lost 3 bases. DNA for the CDR3: TGTGCCAGCAGCTTAGGCCCCCGAACTAGCGGGGGGTTCTACGAGCAGTACGTC. As protein: CASSLGPRTSGGFYEQYV.

The chain links TRBV19 to TRBJ2-7; the match to TRBD1 covers 8 bases. Germline V gene data show CDR1 as LNHDA and CDR2 as SQIVND (reference sequence). The CDR3 is 14 amino acids. The junction had 8 bases not matched to a gene; V was cut back by 5 bases and J by 5 bases. The CDR3 loop is CASSLRTGWDEQYF. The CDR3 DNA follows: TGTGCCAGTAGTCTTCGGACAGGGTGGGACGAGCAGTACTTC.

The CDR3 DNA is TGTGCCAGCAGGCCGGGGACCCCCGGTCAGCCCCAGCATTTT. It encodes CASRPGTPGQPQHF. The chain joins TRBV27 to TRBJ1-5, with D possibly TRBD1 on 5 matching bases. Looked up from germline, CDR1 is MNHEY and CDR2 is SMNVEV (reference sequence). The CDR3 extends over 14 amino acids. V was trimmed by 6 bases and J by 6 bases, leaving 15 bases between them.